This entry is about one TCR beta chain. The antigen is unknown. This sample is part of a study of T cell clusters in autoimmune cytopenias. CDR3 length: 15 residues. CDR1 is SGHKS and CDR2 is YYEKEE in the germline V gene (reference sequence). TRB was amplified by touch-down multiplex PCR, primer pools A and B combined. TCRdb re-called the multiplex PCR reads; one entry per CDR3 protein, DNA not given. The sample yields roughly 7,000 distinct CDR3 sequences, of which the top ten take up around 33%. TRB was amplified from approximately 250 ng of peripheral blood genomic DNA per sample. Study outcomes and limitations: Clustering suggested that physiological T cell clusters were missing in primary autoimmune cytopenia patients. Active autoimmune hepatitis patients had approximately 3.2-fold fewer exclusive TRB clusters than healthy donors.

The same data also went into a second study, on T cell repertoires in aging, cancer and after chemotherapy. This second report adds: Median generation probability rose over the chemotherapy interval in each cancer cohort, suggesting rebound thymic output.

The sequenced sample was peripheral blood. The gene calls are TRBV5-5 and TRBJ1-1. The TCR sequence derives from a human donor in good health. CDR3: CASSLATSMNTEAFF. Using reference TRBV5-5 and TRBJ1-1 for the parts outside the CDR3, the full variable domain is DAGVTQSPTHLIKTRGQQVTLRCSPISGHKSVSWYQQVLGQGPQFIFQYYEKEERGRGNFPDRFSARQFPNYSSELNVNALLLGDSALYLCASSLATSMNTEAFFGQGTRLTVV.